This T cell receptor (beta chain) was observed in a study of neurological immune-mediated disorders. Overall study results and limits: Across subjects, expanded clones had no CDR3 amino acid sequences in common, pointing to private repertoires in all groups. The greatest TCR clonal expansion occurred in HTLV-1-associated myelopathy and the least in multiple sclerosis, which fell below healthy controls.

Germline loops: CDR1 DFQATT, CDR2 SNEGSKA (reference sequence). V trimming: 5 bases; J trimming: 5 bases; junction bases outside the gene matches: 10. This CDR3 is built from 14 residues. 5'RACE generated cDNA with 10-nucleotide random UMIs. MiXCR was run by TCRdb on the 5' RACE reads, yielding one entry per CDR3 protein. The data hold more than 40,000 distinct CDR3 sequences, with less than 4% observed a single time. This clonotype has ten or more counts. Antigen specificity is unknown. Sequencing was carried out using PBMCs. This receptor was identified in a woman in her forties or fifties with multiple sclerosis. This sequence joins TRBV20-1 and TRBJ2-5; 8 bases fit TRBD2. The CDR3 sequence is CSASGGAWTETQYF. CDR3 bases: TGCAGTGCTTCGGGGGGGGCTTGGACGGAGACCCAGTACTTC.